Listed below are T cell receptor beta chains from one sample, sequenced in a study of response to subunit inactivated influenza vaccine. TCRdb processed the RT-PCR reads anew with MiXCR; each CDR3 protein has one entry. The sample lists about 570,000 distinct CDR3 sequences, about 11% seen once, with about 10% in the top ten. This same sample was also taken into another study, of T cells expressing NK-cell markers.

The sample here was PBMCs from blood, taken on the day of vaccination. The source is a man aged 50-59 years who received an inactivated influenza vaccine. The CDR3 runs from the conserved cysteine through the conserved F or W. Each record gives: D gene, V gene, J gene, clone size, CDR3 protein, CDR3 DNA. A D gene is named only where the DNA matches it firmly. Clone size appears in some rows only: once, few, many, or a class for an expanded clone.

-,TRBV29-1,TRBJ2-1,-,CSVVPSPNEQFF,TGCAGCGTTGTTCCATCCCCCAATGAGCAGTTCTTC
-,TRBV6-1,TRBJ1-1,many,CASSPSGQRNTEAFF,TGTGCCAGCAGTCCTTCTGGGCAACGGAACACTGAAGCTTTCTTT
-,TRBV5-6,TRBJ1-5,many,CASSQTAHSNQPQHF,TGTGCCAGCAGCCAAACGGCTCATAGCAATCAGCCCCAGCATTTT
-,TRBV18,TRBJ1-1,few,CASSPEIGAEAFF,TGTGCCAGCTCACCGGAGATTGGTGCTGAAGCTTTCTTT
TRBD2,TRBV20-1,TRBJ2-5,-,CSAGLAGEQTQYF,TGCAGTGCGGGACTAGCGGGGGAGCAGACCCAGTACTTC
TRBD1,TRBV4-2,TRBJ1-4,few,CASSQAGTGGGKLFF,TGTGCCAGCAGCCAAGCCGGGACAGGGGGCGGAAAACTGTTTTTT
-,TRBV28,TRBJ2-7,-,CASSPPGVMYEQYF,TGTGCCAGCAGTCCGCCAGGGGTAATGTACGAGCAGTACTTC
TRBD1,TRBV28,TRBJ2-7,few,CALAPGTGAYEQYF,TGTGCCCTAGCCCCAGGGACAGGAGCCTACGAGCAGTACTTC
TRBD1,TRBV20-1,TRBJ2-5,many,CSSNRGPSRETQYF,TGCAGTTCCAACAGGGGGCCTAGTAGGGAGACCCAGTACTTC
-,TRBV12-3/TRBV12-4,TRBJ2-1,-,CASRVGGVDYNEQFF,TGTGCCAGCAGAGTCGGGGGAGTGGACTACAATGAGCAGTTCTTC
-,TRBV4-3,TRBJ1-3,few,CASSQEFGSSGNTIYF,TGCGCCAGCAGCCAAGAATTTGGGAGCTCTGGAAACACCATATATTTT
TRBD2,TRBV12-3/TRBV12-4,TRBJ2-2,-,CASSFRAGANTGELFF,TGTGCCAGCAGTTTTAGGGCGGGAGCGAACACCGGGGAGCTGTTTTTT
-,TRBV6-8,TRBJ1-5,-,CASKKSRPGHSSQPQHF,TGTGCCAGCAAGAAAAGTCGCCCGGGACATTCTTCTCAGCCCCAGCATTTT
TRBD1,TRBV7-2,TRBJ2-1,-,CASSSPSNRGDEQFF,TGTGCCAGCAGCTCACCAAGCAACAGGGGCGATGAGCAGTTCTTC
-,TRBV18,TRBJ1-1,-,CASSPKGAMNTEAFF,TGTGCCAGCTCACCGAAGGGAGCGATGAACACTGAAGCTTTCTTT
TRBD2,TRBV5-1,TRBJ2-1,-,CASQDLAGDNEQFF,TGCGCCAGCCAGGACTTAGCGGGGGACAATGAGCAGTTCTTC
TRBD1,TRBV28,TRBJ2-7,-,CASSPPGTAYEQYF,TGTGCCAGCAGTCCCCCCGGGACAGCTTACGAGCAGTACTTC
-,TRBV11-3,TRBJ2-3,few,CASSPTPGLPTDTQYF,TGTGCCAGCAGCCCTACACCGGGACTCCCCACAGATACGCAGTATTTT
TRBD2,TRBV5-6,TRBJ2-3,few,CASSSAIGLAGAKSTDTQYF,TGTGCCAGCAGCTCAGCAATTGGACTAGCGGGGGCAAAGAGCACAGATACGCAGTATTTT
-,TRBV15,TRBJ1-6,few,CATSLDIYNSPLHF,TGTGCCACCAGCCTGGACATCTATAATTCACCCCTCCACTTT
-,TRBV5-1,TRBJ2-7,-,CASSFQGSGEQYF,TGCGCCAGCAGCTTCCAGGGGTCGGGCGAGCAGTACTTC
-,TRBV7-9,TRBJ2-7,many,CASSPGAYEQYF,TGTGCCAGCAGTCCGGGGGCCTACGAGCAGTACTTC
-,TRBV11-2,TRBJ2-4,-,CASSLRLGAGAKNIQYF,TGTGCCAGCAGCCTCAGGCTGGGGGCAGGTGCCAAAAACATTCAGTACTTC
-,TRBV18,TRBJ2-1,-,CASSPARASVYNEQFF,TGTGCCAGCTCACCCGCTCGTGCTAGCGTCTACAATGAGCAGTTCTTC
TRBD2,TRBV5-6,TRBJ2-3,few,CASGLAGENTDTQYF,TGTGCCAGCGGATTAGCGGGGGAGAACACAGATACGCAGTATTTT
TRBD1,TRBV5-1,TRBJ2-1,few,CASKTDRAYNEQFF,TGCGCCAGCAAGACGGACAGGGCATACAATGAGCAGTTCTTC
TRBD2,TRBV7-2,TRBJ2-1,-,CASSLVAGLAGDEFSYNEQFF,TGTGCCAGCAGCTTAGTCGCGGGACTAGCGGGTGATGAATTCTCCTACAATGAGCAGTTCTTC
-,TRBV4-3,TRBJ2-6,-,CASSQDFQNSGANVLTF,TGCGCCAGCAGCCAAGATTTCCAGAACTCTGGGGCCAACGTCCTGACTTTC
-,TRBV7-2,TRBJ2-7,few,CASSPPPGRYEQYF,TGTGCCAGCAGCCCCCCCCCAGGGAGGTACGAGCAGTACTTC
TRBD1,TRBV28,TRBJ2-5,-,CASRTQGLETQYF,TGTGCCAGCAGGACACAGGGGTTGGAGACCCAGTACTTC
-,TRBV5-1,TRBJ2-1,many,CASSSGTDDEQFF,TGCGCCAGCAGCTCCGGGACTGACGATGAGCAGTTCTTC
-,TRBV6-1,TRBJ1-1,-,CASSEFVNTEAFF,TGTGCCAGCAGTGAATTCGTGAACACTGAAGCTTTCTTT
-,TRBV9,TRBJ2-5,many,CASSVAVMGGQETQYF,TGTGCCAGCAGCGTAGCGGTGATGGGGGGTCAAGAGACCCAGTACTTC
-,TRBV18,TRBJ2-7,once,CASSPAPSYEQYF,TGTGCCAGCTCACCGGCACCTTCCTACGAGCAGTACTTC
-,TRBV7-7,TRBJ2-3,many,CASSSSLDTRDTQYF,TGTGCCAGCAGCTCCTCCTTAGATACCCGCGATACGCAGTATTTT
-,TRBV4-1,TRBJ1-3,-,CASSQGLAQSSGNTIYF,TGCGCCAGCAGCCAGGGCCTGGCACAGAGCTCTGGAAACACCATATATTTT
-,TRBV19,TRBJ2-7,-,CASTQGIFGSYEQYF,TGTGCCAGTACCCAGGGGATATTCGGCTCCTACGAGCAGTACTTC
TRBD2,TRBV11-2,TRBJ2-5,-,CASSLGRQAFSGGKETQYF,TGTGCCAGCAGCTTAGGCAGGCAAGCTTTTAGCGGGGGAAAAGAGACCCAGTACTTC
-,TRBV7-3,TRBJ1-1,few,CASSLRGEGTEAFF,TGTGCCAGCAGCTTAAGAGGGGAGGGCACTGAAGCTTTCTTT
TRBD2,TRBV14,TRBJ2-1,few,CASSLSPSGAYNEQFF,TGTGCCAGCAGCCTCTCCCCTAGCGGGGCCTACAATGAGCAGTTCTTC
-,TRBV5-1,TRBJ2-6,-,CASSLQDFSGANVLTF,TGCGCCAGCAGCTTACAGGATTTCTCTGGGGCCAACGTCCTGACTTTC
-,TRBV4-1,TRBJ1-1,few,CASSQDPMMNTEAFF,TGCGCCAGCAGCCAAGATCCCATGATGAACACTGAAGCTTTCTTT
TRBD1,TRBV12-3/TRBV12-4,TRBJ2-2,-,CASSPRGRDTGELFF,TGTGCCAGCAGTCCCAGGGGGCGCGACACCGGGGAGCTGTTTTTT
-,TRBV12-3/TRBV12-4,TRBJ2-7,few,CASSLGGLTPYEQYF,TGTGCCAGCAGTTTAGGGGGCCTTACCCCCTACGAGCAGTACTTC
TRBD1,TRBV5-1,TRBJ1-2,-,CASSLGTGVRAYGYTF,TGCGCCAGCAGCTTGGGGACAGGGGTTCGGGCTTATGGCTACACCTTC
-,TRBV10-3,TRBJ2-5,few,CAISDPNSGQETQYF,TGTGCCATCAGTGACCCCAATAGCGGCCAAGAGACCCAGTACTTC
-,TRBV5-1,TRBJ1-2,-,CASSSRSNYGYTF,TGCGCCAGCAGCTCCAGGAGTAACTATGGCTACACCTTC
-,TRBV9,TRBJ2-7,-,CASSVSLGAGSLEQYF,TGTGCCAGCAGCGTATCTTTGGGAGCGGGTTCCCTCGAGCAGTACTTC
-,TRBV5-1,TRBJ2-1,few,CASSLDRAEQFF,TGCGCCAGCAGCTTGGACAGGGCAGAGCAGTTCTTC
TRBD1,TRBV5-1,TRBJ2-1,few,CASSLTGTGQYNEQFF,TGCGCCAGCAGCTTGACCGGGACAGGGCAGTACAATGAGCAGTTCTTC